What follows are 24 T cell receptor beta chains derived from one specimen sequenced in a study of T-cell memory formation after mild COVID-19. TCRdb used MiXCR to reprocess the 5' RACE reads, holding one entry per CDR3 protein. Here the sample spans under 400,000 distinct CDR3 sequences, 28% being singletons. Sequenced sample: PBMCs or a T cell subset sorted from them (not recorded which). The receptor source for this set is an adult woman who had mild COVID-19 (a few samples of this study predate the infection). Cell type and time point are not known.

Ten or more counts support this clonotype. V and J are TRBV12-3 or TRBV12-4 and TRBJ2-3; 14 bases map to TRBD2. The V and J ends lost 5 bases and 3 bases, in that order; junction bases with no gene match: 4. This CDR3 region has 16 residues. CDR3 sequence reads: CASSPRTSGGTDTQYF. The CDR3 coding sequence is TGTGCCAGCAGTCCCAGGACTAGCGGGGGGACAGATACGCAGTATTTT.

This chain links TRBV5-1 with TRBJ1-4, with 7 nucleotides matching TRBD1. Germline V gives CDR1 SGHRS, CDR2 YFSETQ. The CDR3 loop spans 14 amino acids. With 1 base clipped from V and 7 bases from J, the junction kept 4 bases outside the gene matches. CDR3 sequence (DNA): TGCGCCAGCAGCTTGACAGGGGAAGGTGAAAAACTGTTTTTT. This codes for CASSLTGEGEKLFF.

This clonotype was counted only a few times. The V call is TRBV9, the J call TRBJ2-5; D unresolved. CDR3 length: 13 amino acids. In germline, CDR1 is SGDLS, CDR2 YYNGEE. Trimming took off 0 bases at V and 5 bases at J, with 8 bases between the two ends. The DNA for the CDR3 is TGTGCCAGCAGCGTAGGTCCTGCGGAGACCCAGTACTTC. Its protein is CASSVGPAETQYF. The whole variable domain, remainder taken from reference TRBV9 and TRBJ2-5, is DSGVTQTPKHLITATGQRVTLRCSPRSGDLSVYWYQQSLDQGLQFLIQYYNGEERAKGNILERFSAQQFPDLHSELNLSSLELGDSALYFCASSVGPAETQYFGPGTRLLVL.

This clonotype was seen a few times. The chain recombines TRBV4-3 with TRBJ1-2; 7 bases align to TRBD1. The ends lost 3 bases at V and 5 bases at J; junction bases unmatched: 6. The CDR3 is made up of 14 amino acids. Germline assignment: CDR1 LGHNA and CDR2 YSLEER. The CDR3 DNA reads TGCGCCAGCAGCCACAGCCAGGGGGAATATGGCTACACCTTC. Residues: CASSHSQGEYGYTF.

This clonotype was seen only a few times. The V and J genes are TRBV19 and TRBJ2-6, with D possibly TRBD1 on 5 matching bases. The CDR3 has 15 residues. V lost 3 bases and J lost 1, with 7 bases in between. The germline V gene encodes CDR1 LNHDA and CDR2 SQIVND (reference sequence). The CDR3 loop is CASSMGQSGANVLTF. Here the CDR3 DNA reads TGTGCCAGTAGTATGGGGCAGTCTGGGGCCAACGTCCTGACTTTC.

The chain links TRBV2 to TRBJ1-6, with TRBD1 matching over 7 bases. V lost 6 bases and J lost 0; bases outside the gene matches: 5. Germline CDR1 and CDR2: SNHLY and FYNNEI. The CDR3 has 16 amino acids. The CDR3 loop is CASREGQISYNSPLHF. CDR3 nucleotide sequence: TGTGCCAGCAGGGAGGGACAGATCTCCTATAATTCACCCCTCCACTTT.

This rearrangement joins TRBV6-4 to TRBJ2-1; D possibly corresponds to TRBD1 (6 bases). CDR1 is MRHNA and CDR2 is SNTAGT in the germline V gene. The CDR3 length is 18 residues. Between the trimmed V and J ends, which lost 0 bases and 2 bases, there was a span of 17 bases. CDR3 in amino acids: CASSDSTRAGGPYNEQFF. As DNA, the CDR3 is TGTGCCAGCAGTGACTCGACCCGAGCTGGGGGCCCCTACAATGAGCAGTTCTTC.

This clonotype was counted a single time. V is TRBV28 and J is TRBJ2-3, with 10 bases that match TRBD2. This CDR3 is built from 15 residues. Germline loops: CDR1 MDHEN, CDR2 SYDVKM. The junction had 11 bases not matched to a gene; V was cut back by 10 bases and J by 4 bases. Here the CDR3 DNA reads TGTGCCACCTCGCCCAGCGGGAGGGCATCAGATACGCAGTATTTT. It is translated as CATSPSGRASDTQYF.

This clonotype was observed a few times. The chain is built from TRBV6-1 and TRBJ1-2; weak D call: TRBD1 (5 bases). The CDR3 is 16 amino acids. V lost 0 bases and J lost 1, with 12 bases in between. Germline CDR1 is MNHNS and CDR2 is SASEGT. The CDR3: CASSEAAMGLNYGYTF. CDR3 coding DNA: TGTGCCAGCAGTGAAGCGGCTATGGGGCTTAACTATGGCTACACCTTC.

CDR3 sequence (DNA): TGCGCCAGCAGAGAGGGGGGTCCCTCGTCTGGGGCCAACGTCCTGACTTTC. Its protein is CASREGGPSSGANVLTF. The chain links TRBV5-1 to TRBJ2-6; either TRBD1 or TRBD2 may fit D (6 bases each). V was cut by 5 bases and J by 1 base, with 16 bases left in between. The CDR3 runs to 17 residues. The germline gives CDR1 SGHRS, CDR2 YFSETQ.

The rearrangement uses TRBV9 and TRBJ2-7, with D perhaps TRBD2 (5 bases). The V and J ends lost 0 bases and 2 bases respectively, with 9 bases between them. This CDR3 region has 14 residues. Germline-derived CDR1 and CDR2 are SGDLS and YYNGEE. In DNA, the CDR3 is TGTGCCAGCAGCGTAGCGGACGGGACCTACGAGCAGTACTTC. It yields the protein CASSVADGTYEQYF.

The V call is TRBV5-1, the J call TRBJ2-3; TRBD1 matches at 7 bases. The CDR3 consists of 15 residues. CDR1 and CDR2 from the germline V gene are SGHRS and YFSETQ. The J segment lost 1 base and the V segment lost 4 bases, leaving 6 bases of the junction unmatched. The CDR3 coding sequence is TGCGCCAGCAGCCCCAATCAGGGGGGCACAGATACGCAGTATTTT. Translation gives CASSPNQGGTDTQYF.

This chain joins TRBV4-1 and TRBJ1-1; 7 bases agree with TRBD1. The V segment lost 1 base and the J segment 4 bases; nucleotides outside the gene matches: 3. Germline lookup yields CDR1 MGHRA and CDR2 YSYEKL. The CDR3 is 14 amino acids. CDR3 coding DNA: TGCGCCAGCAGCCAAGTGGCAGGGGGCACTGAAGCTTTCTTT. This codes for CASSQVAGGTEAFF.

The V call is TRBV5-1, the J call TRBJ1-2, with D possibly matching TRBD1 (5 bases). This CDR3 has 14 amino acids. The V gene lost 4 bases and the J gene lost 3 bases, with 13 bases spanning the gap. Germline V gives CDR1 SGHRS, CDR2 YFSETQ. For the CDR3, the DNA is TGCGCCAGCAGCGACACCGGGGGGGACTATGGCTACACCTTC. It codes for CASSDTGGDYGYTF.

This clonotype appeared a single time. This CDR3 reads CAISESLNEQYF. The CDR3 DNA reads TGTGCCATCAGTGAATCCCTAAACGAGCAGTACTTC. The rearrangement joins TRBV10-3 to TRBJ2-7; no definite D call. The germline V and J ends were trimmed by 3 bases and 5 bases, with 8 bases remaining between them. Germline V CDR1 and CDR2: ENHRY, SYGVKD. This CDR3 is built from 12 residues.

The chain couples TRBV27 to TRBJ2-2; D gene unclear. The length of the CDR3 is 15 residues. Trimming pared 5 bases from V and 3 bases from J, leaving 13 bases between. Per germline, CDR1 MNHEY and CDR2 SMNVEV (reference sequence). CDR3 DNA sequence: TGTGCCAGCAGTCCCCGGAACTTTTACACCGGGGAGCTGTTTTTT. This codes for CASSPRNFYTGELFF.

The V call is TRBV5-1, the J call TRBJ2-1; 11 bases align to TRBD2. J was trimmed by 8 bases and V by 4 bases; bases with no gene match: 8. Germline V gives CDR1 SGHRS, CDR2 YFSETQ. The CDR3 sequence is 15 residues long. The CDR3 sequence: CASSPGLAALDEQFF. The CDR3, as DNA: TGCGCCAGCAGCCCGGGACTAGCGGCCTTGGATGAGCAGTTCTTC.

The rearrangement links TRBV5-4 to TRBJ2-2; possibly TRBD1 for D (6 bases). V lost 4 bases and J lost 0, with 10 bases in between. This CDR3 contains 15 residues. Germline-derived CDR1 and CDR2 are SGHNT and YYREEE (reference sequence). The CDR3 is CASSPDRANTGELFF. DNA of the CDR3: TGTGCCAGCAGCCCGGACAGAGCGAACACCGGGGAGCTGTTTTTT. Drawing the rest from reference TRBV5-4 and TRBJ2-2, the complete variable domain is ETGVTQSPTHLIKTRGQQVTLRCSSQSGHNTVSWYQQALGQGPQFIFQYYREEENGRGNFPPRFSGLQFPNYSSELNVNALELDDSALYLCASSPDRANTGELFFGEGSRLTVL.

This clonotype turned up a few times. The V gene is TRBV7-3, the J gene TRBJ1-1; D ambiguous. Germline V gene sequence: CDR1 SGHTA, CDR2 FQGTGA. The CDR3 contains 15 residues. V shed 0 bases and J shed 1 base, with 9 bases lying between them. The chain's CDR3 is CASSLTSGGNTEAFF. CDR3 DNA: TGTGCCAGCAGCTTAACGTCGGGCGGGAACACTGAAGCTTTCTTT.

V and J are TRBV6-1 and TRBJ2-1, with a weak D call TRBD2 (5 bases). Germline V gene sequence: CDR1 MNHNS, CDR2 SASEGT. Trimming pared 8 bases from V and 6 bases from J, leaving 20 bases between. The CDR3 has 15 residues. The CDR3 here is CASSASVLDFNEQFF. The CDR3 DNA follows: TGTGCCAGCTCCGCGAGCGTCCTGGACTTCAATGAGCAGTTCTTC.

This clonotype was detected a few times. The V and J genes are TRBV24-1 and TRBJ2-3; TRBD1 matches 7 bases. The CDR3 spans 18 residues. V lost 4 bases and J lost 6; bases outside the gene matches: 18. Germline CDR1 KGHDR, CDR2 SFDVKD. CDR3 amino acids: CATSDATDRAVAEDTQYF. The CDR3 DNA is TGTGCCACCAGTGACGCTACTGACAGGGCGGTCGCGGAGGATACGCAGTATTTT.

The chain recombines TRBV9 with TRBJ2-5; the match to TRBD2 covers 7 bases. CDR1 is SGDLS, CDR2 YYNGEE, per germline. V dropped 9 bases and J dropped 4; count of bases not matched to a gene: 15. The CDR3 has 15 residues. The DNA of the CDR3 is TGTGCCACAAACCCAGGGAGGGAGCTGGGAGAGACCCAGTACTTC. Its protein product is CATNPGRELGETQYF.

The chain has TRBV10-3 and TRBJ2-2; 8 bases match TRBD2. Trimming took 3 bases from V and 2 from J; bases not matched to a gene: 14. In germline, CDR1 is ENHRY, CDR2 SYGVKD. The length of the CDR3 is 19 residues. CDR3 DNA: TGTGCCATCAGTGAATCGATTGATAGCGGGGAATCAAACACCGGGGAGCTGTTTTTT. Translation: CAISESIDSGESNTGELFF.

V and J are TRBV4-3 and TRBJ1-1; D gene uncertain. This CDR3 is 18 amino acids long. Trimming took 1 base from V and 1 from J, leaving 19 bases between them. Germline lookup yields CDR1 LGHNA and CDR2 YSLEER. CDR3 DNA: TGCGCCAGCAGCCAAGGCACAGCCCTTTATGGAGCGAACACTGAAGCTTTCTTT. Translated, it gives CASSQGTALYGANTEAFF.